Presented here are 31 T cell receptor beta chains from one specimen sequenced in a study of T-cell reconstitution after alpha-beta-depleted transplantation in children. As it was prepared, the TCRbeta library received unique molecular identifiers. Using its own MiXCR run on the PCR reads, TCRdb lists one record per CDR3 protein. This sample yields roughly 420,000 distinct CDR3 sequences, of which about 16% are seen a single time; under 30% belongs to the top ten. Material: PBMCs, mostly from graft donor cells, obtained 360 days after TCRalphabeta/CD19-depleted stem cell transplant. Receptor source: a boy under two years old who had a stem cell transplant for Wiskott-Aldrich syndrome, so the T cells may come from the graft donor.

This clonotype has ten or more counts. This chain joins TRBV3-1 and TRBJ2-5, with 8 bases matching TRBD1. After removal of 4 bases from V and 6 bases from J, the junction contained 4 bases not matched to a gene. The CDR3 runs to 13 residues. The V gene's germline CDR1 is LGHDT and CDR2 YNNKEL (reference sequence). CDR3 nucleotides: TGTGCCAGCAGCCGAGGACAGGGAAAGACCCAGTACTTC. The encoded protein is CASSRGQGKTQYF.

This clonotype was picked up a small number of times. V usage is TRBV20-1 and J usage is TRBJ2-7; D might be TRBD1 (5 bases). The ends were cut back, 0 bases at V and 1 base at J, with 10 bases in the middle. The V gene's germline CDR1 is DFQATT and CDR2 SNEGSKA (reference sequence). The CDR3 sequence is 14 residues long. The CDR3 nucleotides are TGCAGTGCTAGAGAGGGGCGAACTTCCTACGAGCAGTACTTC. Encoded protein: CSAREGRTSYEQYF.

The chain links TRBV25-1 to TRBJ2-7; D remains ambiguous. V was pared by 3 bases and J by 4 bases, with 19 bases between. Germline-derived CDR1 and CDR2 are MGHDK and SYGVNS. The CDR3 length is 16 residues. CDR3 DNA: TGTGCCAGCAGTGACATCTTACCTCGCTCCGGTTACGAGCAGTACTTC. It is translated as CASSDILPRSGYEQYF.

This clonotype has only a few counts. The CDR3 loop is CASSLPGAAGRGNIQYF. CDR3 bases: TGTGCCAGCAGCCTACCCGGCGCAGCGGGAAGGGGAAACATTCAGTACTTC. This rearrangement joins TRBV12-3 or TRBV12-4 to TRBJ2-4; 7 bases agree with TRBD2. V shed 6 bases and J 6 bases; nucleotides not matched to a gene: 17. This CDR3 has 17 amino acids.

This chain connects TRBV7-9 to TRBJ1-6; D remains ambiguous. Per the germline V gene, CDR1 is SEHNR and CDR2 is FQNEAQ (reference sequence). The CDR3 covers 12 residues. With 1 base removed from V and 14 bases from J, the gap between germline ends came to 9 bases. CDR3 in amino acids: CASSLVPHALHF. The CDR3 DNA follows: TGTGCCAGCAGCTTAGTTCCCCATGCCCTCCACTTT.

Only a few counts were recorded for this clonotype. V and J are TRBV5-6 and TRBJ1-4; the D is unclear. Germline CDR1 is SGHDT and CDR2 is YYEEEE. V gave up 4 bases and J gave up 4 bases, with 11 bases separating them. This CDR3 has 14 residues. The CDR3 region has the DNA TGTGCCAGCAGCGTGGGTCCCATTAATGAAAAACTGTTTTTT. It yields the protein CASSVGPINEKLFF.

This clonotype has only a few counts. The CDR3 spells CATSRDRGRPSYEQYF. The CDR3 DNA reads as TGTGCCACCAGCAGAGATCGGGGGCGTCCCAGCTACGAGCAGTACTTC. The V and J genes are TRBV15 and TRBJ2-7, with D possibly called TRBD1 or TRBD2 (6 bases each). This CDR3 spans 16 amino acids. V lost 0 bases and J lost 3, with 15 bases in between. From germline, CDR1 is LNHNV and CDR2 YYDKDF (reference sequence).

The chain uses TRBV6-1 and TRBJ1-6; D is ambiguous. The germline gives CDR1 MNHNS, CDR2 SASEGT. The CDR3 sequence is 15 residues long. The germline V and J ends were trimmed by 6 bases and 3 bases, with 12 bases remaining between them. In nucleotides, the CDR3 is TGTGCCAGCAGCCCTTCTCTGGGCTATAATTCACCCCTCCACTTT. Residues: CASSPSLGYNSPLHF.

The chain carries TRBV10-2 and TRBJ2-7, with 7 positions matching TRBD1. Germline CDR1 and CDR2: WSHSY and SAAADI. The CDR3 is 15 residues long. V was clipped by 6 bases and J by 0 bases; unmatched bases: 8. The DNA of the CDR3 is TGCGCCAGCAGGACAGGGACCCGAACCTCCTACGAGCAGTACTTC. Encoded protein: CASRTGTRTSYEQYF.

This clonotype was seen a single time. V gene TRBV5-1 combines with J gene TRBJ2-1; D remains ambiguous. The CDR3 is made up of 13 amino acids. Germline values: CDR1 SGHRS, CDR2 YFSETQ. The V gene lost 4 bases and the J gene lost 9 bases, with 14 bases spanning the gap. CDR3 coding DNA: TGCGCCAGCAGCACAGTTGTCACAACTGAGCAGTTCTTC. Translation gives CASSTVVTTEQFF.

This clonotype was seen more than once but under ten times. This chain uses TRBV20-1 with TRBJ2-3; TRBD2 agrees at 10 bases. The CDR3 consists of 14 residues. Per germline, CDR1 DFQATT and CDR2 SNEGSKA (reference sequence). V shed 5 bases and J 4 bases; nucleotides not matched to a gene: 6. For the CDR3, the DNA is TGCAGTGCTGGGACTAGCGCAGCTCCAGATACGCAGTATTTT. This sequence encodes CSAGTSAAPDTQYF.

This clonotype has more than one count but fewer than ten. The V and J genes are TRBV9 and TRBJ2-2; 7 positions match TRBD1. The CDR3 totals 16 residues. Germline V gene data show CDR1 as SGDLS and CDR2 as YYNGEE. With V trimmed by 0 bases and J by 7 bases, 9 bases remained unmatched. CDR3 bases: TGTGCCAGCAGCGTAGCCATGGCAGGGGGAATCGGGGAGCTGTTTTTT. Translating gives CASSVAMAGGIGELFF.

The chain uses TRBV12-3 or TRBV12-4 and TRBJ1-2; 10 bases fit TRBD1. Trimming at V came to 6 bases and at J to 2 bases, leaving 12 bases not matched to a gene. The CDR3 extends over 17 amino acids. CDR3 nucleotide sequence: TGTGCCAGCAGCAACCGGGACAGGGGACGATTCAACTATGGCTACACCTTC. It yields the protein CASSNRDRGRFNYGYTF.

A few counts support this clonotype. This sequence joins TRBV25-1 and TRBJ2-1; D gene ambiguous. Germline CDR1 MGHDK, CDR2 SYGVNS. V dropped 3 bases and J dropped 8 bases, with 17 bases sitting between them. The CDR3 spans 15 residues. CDR3 amino acids: CASSDWTLYSDEQFF. In DNA, the CDR3 is TGTGCCAGCAGTGATTGGACGCTGTACAGCGATGAGCAGTTCTTC.

This clonotype has a handful of counts. CDR3 sequence: CASSLVRGSAEQYF. CDR3 DNA sequence: TGTGCCAGCAGCTTAGTCCGGGGTAGCGCCGAGCAGTACTTC. The chain carries TRBV11-2 and TRBJ2-7; D possibly corresponds to TRBD2 (5 bases). This CDR3 comprises 14 residues. CDR1 is SGHAT and CDR2 is FQNNGV in the germline V gene. The ends were cut back, 1 base at V and 6 bases at J, with 13 bases in the middle.

The chain has TRBV12-3 or TRBV12-4 and TRBJ1-1, with D possibly being TRBD1 (6 bases). This CDR3 has 15 residues. Trimming took off 6 bases at V and 4 bases at J, with 18 bases between the two ends. The CDR3 reads CASSITGYRFTEAFF. In DNA, the CDR3 is TGTGCCAGCAGCATTACAGGGTATAGGTTCACTGAAGCTTTCTTT.

In its sample, this clonotype was seen many times. The chain carries TRBV2 and TRBJ2-5, with 12 bases that match TRBD2. V lost 5 bases to trimming and J lost 3 bases; unmatched junction nucleotides: 4. In germline, CDR1 is SNHLY, CDR2 FYNNEI. The CDR3 spans 15 residues. CDR3 region: CASSLGLAGKETQYF. The CDR3 bases are TGTGCCAGCAGTTTAGGACTAGCGGGAAAAGAGACCCAGTACTTC.

This chain uses TRBV5-1 with TRBJ2-4; D is perhaps TRBD1 or TRBD2 (6 bases each). Germline V gene data show CDR1 as SGHRS and CDR2 as YFSETQ. The CDR3 has 16 residues. The V end was cut by 0 bases, the J end by 4 bases, with 14 bases between. The CDR3 region has the DNA TGCGCCAGCAGCTTGGGCCGAGGGGGGACTAAAAACATTCAGTACTTC. It translates to CASSLGRGGTKNIQYF.

This clonotype was observed at least ten times. This chain links TRBV5-1 with TRBJ2-7, with 7 bases identical to TRBD1. V was clipped by 4 bases and J by 2 bases; unmatched bases: 3. The germline gives CDR1 SGHRS, CDR2 YFSETQ. CDR3 length equals 13 residues. In DNA form, the CDR3 reads TGCGCCAGCAGCCCGACAGGGCCCTACGAGCAGTACTTC. Protein: CASSPTGPYEQYF.

The chain combines TRBV5-1 with TRBJ2-7; D is perhaps TRBD2 (5 bases). V was shortened by 0 bases and J by 1 base, with 8 bases between the two germline ends. The length of the CDR3 is 14 residues. Germline CDR1 and CDR2: SGHRS and YFSETQ. CDR3 loop: CASSLDPGSYEQYF. CDR3 nucleotides: TGCGCCAGCAGCTTGGATCCGGGATCCTACGAGCAGTACTTC. Together with reference TRBV5-1 and TRBJ2-7, the CDR3 gives the full variable domain: KAGVTQTPRYLIKTRGQQVTLSCSPISGHRSVSWYQQTPGQGLQFLFEYFSETQRNKGNFPGRFSGRQFSNSRSEMNVSTLELGDSALYLCASSLDPGSYEQYFGPGTRLTVT.

This clonotype turned up a few times. This chain joins TRBV24-1 and TRBJ2-5; D ambiguous. V lost 5 bases, J lost 5 bases, and 14 bases lay in between. CDR3 length: 14 amino acids. CDR1 and CDR2 from the germline V gene are KGHDR and SFDVKD. The CDR3 sequence is CATSGWGKRETQYF. CDR3 bases: TGTGCCACCAGTGGATGGGGTAAACGTGAGACCCAGTACTTC.

This clonotype was recorded many times. The chain joins TRBV28 to TRBJ2-7; D is undetermined. Germline CDR1 reads MDHEN; CDR2 reads SYDVKM. The ends were cut back, 2 bases at V and 1 base at J, with 18 bases in the middle. CDR3 size: 17 residues. CDR3 DNA sequence: TGTGCCAGCAGTTTACCTACCGTGAGAGCACCGTCCTACGAGCAGTACTTC. It translates to CASSLPTVRAPSYEQYF.

The chain recombines TRBV5-1 with TRBJ2-5; 10 bases align to TRBD2. From germline, CDR1 is SGHRS and CDR2 YFSETQ. The V segment lost 4 bases and the J segment 3 bases; nucleotides outside the gene matches: 6. This CDR3 comprises 15 residues. For the CDR3, the DNA is TGCGCCAGCAGCATAGGGGGACTAGCGAAAGAGACCCAGTACTTC. It translates to CASSIGGLAKETQYF.

This clonotype was seen only a few times. This chain connects TRBV5-6 to TRBJ2-5; the D call may be TRBD1 or TRBD2 (6 bases each). The CDR3 extends over 16 amino acids. Germline V lookup: CDR1 SGHDT, CDR2 YYEEEE. V was trimmed by 2 bases and J by 1 base, leaving 15 bases between them. CDR3 sequence reads: CASSFLGGAPQETQYF. CDR3 nucleotide sequence: TGTGCCAGCAGCTTTTTGGGGGGCGCTCCCCAAGAGACCCAGTACTTC.

This rearrangement joins TRBV7-8 to TRBJ1-2; perhaps TRBD1 as D (6 bases). The CDR3 sequence is 17 residues long. V was clipped by 5 bases and J by 0 bases, with 19 bases between them. Germline CDR1 reads SGHVS; CDR2 reads FQNEAQ. DNA for the CDR3: TGTGCCAGCAGCCCCTGGCCCCCCGACAGGTCTAACTATGGCTACACCTTC. Translated: CASSPWPPDRSNYGYTF.

As to this clonotype: One base away lies a much larger clone, so this may be a sequencing read error. The chain couples TRBV20-1 to TRBJ2-4, with 12 bases lining up with TRBD1. The CDR3 covers 15 residues. CDR1 is DFQATT and CDR2 is SNEGSKA in the germline V gene (reference sequence). This CDR3 reads CCARTGTGGLNIQYF. CDR3 in DNA: TGCTGTGCTAGAACAGGGACAGGGGGCCTAAACATTCAGTACTTC.

The V and J genes are TRBV7-6 and TRBJ2-7; 9 nucleotides line up with TRBD1. Unmatched junction bases numbered 5, after V lost 6 bases and J lost 5 bases. CDR1 SGHVS and CDR2 FNYEAQ come from the germline V gene. CDR3 length: 13 amino acids. The CDR3 coding sequence is TGTGCCAGCAGGAAGGACAGGGGACACGAGCAGTACTTC. Its protein product is CASRKDRGHEQYF.

This clonotype has more than one count but fewer than ten. CDR3 loop: CASSRSGSAYEQYF. In DNA, the CDR3 is TGTGCCAGCTCACGTTCCGGGAGCGCCTACGAGCAGTACTTC. V and J are TRBV18 and TRBJ2-7, with D possibly being TRBD2 (6 bases). Trimming left V 4 bases short and J 2 bases short, with 12 bases between. CDR1 is KGHSH, CDR2 LQKENI, per germline. The CDR3 is 14 residues long.

This clonotype came up many times. This rearrangement joins TRBV7-9 to TRBJ2-1; tentative D call: TRBD1 (5 bases). V was cut by 5 bases and J by 5 bases, with 10 bases left in between. The germline CDR1 and CDR2 sequences are SEHNR and FQNEAQ (reference sequence). This CDR3 region has 13 residues. Here the CDR3 reads CASSNRLNNEQFF. The CDR3 coding sequence is TGTGCCAGCAGCAACAGGTTGAACAATGAGCAGTTCTTC.

V and J are TRBV5-1 and TRBJ2-1; 7 bases map to TRBD2. Germline CDR1 and CDR2: SGHRS and YFSETQ. The CDR3 contains 14 residues. With V trimmed by 6 bases and J by 7 bases, 10 bases remained unmatched. CDR3 DNA sequence: TGCGCCAGCACCCTACTAGCGCGAGGAAATGAGCAGTTCTTC. It encodes CASTLLARGNEQFF. Full variable domain (remainder filled in from reference TRBV5-1 and TRBJ2-1): KAGVTQTPRYLIKTRGQQVTLSCSPISGHRSVSWYQQTPGQGLQFLFEYFSETQRNKGNFPGRFSGRQFSNSRSEMNVSTLELGDSALYLCASTLLARGNEQFFGPGTRLTVL.

This clonotype occurred a few times. One end of the junction does not line up with germline, which may come from a read error. This rearrangement joins TRBV7-9 to TRBJ2-7; D unresolved. This CDR3 has 8 residues. In germline, CDR1 is SEHNR, CDR2 FQNEAQ (reference sequence). For the CDR3, the DNA is TGTGCCAGCAGCCCTGCCAAGTTC. Amino acid sequence: CASSPAKF.